The 23 T cell receptor beta chains in this list originate from one sample, sequenced in a study of blood T cell repertoires in COVID-19. Using immunoSEQ multiplex PCR, the repertoire was profiled, and TCRdb retains in-frame clones only, with some absent. Among 100,000 or so clones, about 80% were seen once, and the ten largest hold just under 20%. Sequenced input: peripheral blood. All receptors come from a woman in her 70s with acute or convalescent COVID-19.

This chain joins TRBV5-1 and TRBJ2-5; TRBD2 matches at 12 bases. Per the germline V gene, CDR1 is SGHRS and CDR2 is YFSETQ. The CDR3 runs 16 residues. J lost 5 bases, V lost 1 base, and 6 bases had no gene match. CDR3 nucleotide sequence: TGCGCCAGCAGCTTGACTAGCGGGGGGTTTGGGGAGACCCAGTACTTC. Translating it yields CASSLTSGGFGETQYF.

This chain joins TRBV5-6 and TRBJ1-4; D perhaps matches TRBD1 (5 bases). The CDR3 contains 15 residues. Deletions cut 4 bases from V and 4 bases from J, with 14 bases between. CDR1 is SGHDT and CDR2 is YYEEEE in the germline V gene. CDR3 in amino acids: CASSARGDGNEKLFF. In DNA form, the CDR3 reads TGTGCCAGCAGCGCCCGGGGGGATGGTAATGAAAAACTGTTTTTT.

This clone showed up many times. The chain combines TRBV3-1 (or the pseudogene TRBV3-2) with TRBJ2-2; D is uncertain. This CDR3 region has 14 residues. The V end lost 8 bases, the J end lost 5 bases, and 15 bases lay between the germline ends. Per the germline V gene, CDR1 is LGHDT and CDR2 is YNNKEL (reference sequence). The CDR3 loop is CASSSPDFTGELFF. In DNA form, the CDR3 reads TGTGCCAGCTCCTCACCAGACTTTACCGGGGAGCTGTTTTTT.

The rearrangement links TRBV19 to TRBJ2-3; D is perhaps TRBD2 (5 bases). Germline CDR1 and CDR2: LNHDA and SQIVND (reference sequence). CDR3 length: 14 residues. Trimming removed 3 bases at V and 1 base at J, with 8 bases between. The CDR3 loop is CASSIGLRTDTQYF. DNA of the CDR3: TGTGCCAGTAGTATCGGACTCCGCACAGATACGCAGTATTTT.

V usage is TRBV6-2 or TRBV6-3 and J usage is TRBJ2-1; 11 bases line up with TRBD2. J gave up 7 bases and V 4 bases, and 12 bases lay outside the gene matches. CDR3 length: 17 amino acids. From germline, CDR1 is MNHEY and CDR2 SVGEGT. In DNA form, the CDR3 reads TGTGCCAGCAGTTTGGCTAGCGGGGGGCCGGTAGTGAATGAGCAGTTCTTC. Amino acids: CASSLASGGPVVNEQFF.

V usage is TRBV7-2 and J usage is TRBJ1-4, with 8 bases fitting TRBD1. The CDR3 loop spans 16 amino acids. V lost 2 bases to trimming and J lost 7 bases; unmatched junction nucleotides: 9. CDR1 is SGHTA, CDR2 FQGNSA, per germline. This CDR3 is CASSLTGGATFEKLFF. DNA of the CDR3: TGTGCCAGCAGCTTAACAGGGGGTGCGACTTTTGAAAAACTGTTTTTT. The full variable domain, its missing parts supplied by reference TRBV7-2 and TRBJ1-4, is GAGVSQSPSNKVTEKGKDVELRCDPISGHTALYWYRQSLGQGLEFLIYFQGNSAPDKSGLPSDRFSAERTGGSVSTLTIQRTQQEDSAVYLCASSLTGGATFEKLFFGSGTQLSVL.

The chain links TRBV24-1 to TRBJ2-7; 9 nucleotides align to TRBD1. J gave up 5 bases and V 1 base, and 8 bases lay outside the gene matches. The CDR3 totals 16 residues. Germline CDR1 is KGHDR and CDR2 is SFDVKD. The CDR3 sequence: CATSDFWTGESDEQYF. The CDR3 DNA reads TGTGCCACCAGTGATTTCTGGACAGGGGAAAGCGACGAGCAGTACTTC.

The gene calls are TRBV20-1 and TRBJ1-5, with 7 positions matching TRBD1. Germline-derived CDR1 and CDR2 are DFQATT and SNEGSKA (reference sequence). The CDR3 consists of 14 residues. V dropped 3 bases and J dropped 5; count of bases not matched to a gene: 7. CDR3: CSASLGQEDQPQHF. Written as DNA, the CDR3 is TGCAGTGCTAGTCTAGGACAGGAAGATCAGCCCCAGCATTTT.

This chain uses TRBV27 with TRBJ2-5; maybe TRBD1 (6 bases). Per the germline V gene, CDR1 is MNHEY and CDR2 is SMNVEV (reference sequence). The V gene lost 5 bases and the J gene lost 3 bases, with 19 bases spanning the gap. The CDR3 has 16 residues. The CDR3 DNA sequence: TGTGCCAGCAGTCTCGGCTGGGGGCGGGCGGAAGAGACCCAGTACTTC. This encodes CASSLGWGRAEETQYF.

The CDR3 loop is CAWSVGGGTEAFF. CDR3 nucleotide sequence: TGTGCCTGGAGTGTAGGGGGGGGCACTGAAGCTTTCTTT. The V gene is TRBV30, the J gene TRBJ1-1; tentatively, D is TRBD1 (6 bases). The CDR3 is 13 residues long. Germline V lookup: CDR1 GTSNPN, CDR2 SVGIG (reference sequence). Trimming removed 0 bases from V and 4 bases from J, with 9 bases in between.

The rearrangement links TRBV3-1 (or the pseudogene TRBV3-2) to TRBJ1-2; 8 bases match TRBD1. CDR3 length: 13 residues. The J segment lost 2 bases and the V segment lost 7 bases, leaving 3 bases of the junction unmatched. Germline values: CDR1 LGHDT, CDR2 YNNKEL (reference sequence). CDR3: CASNRQGNYGYTF. The CDR3 region has the DNA TGTGCCAGCAACCGACAGGGGAACTATGGCTACACCTTC.

The chain joins TRBV27 to TRBJ1-1; D may be TRBD1 (6 bases). This CDR3 region has 16 residues. Germline V gene sequence: CDR1 MNHEY, CDR2 SMNVEV (reference sequence). V lost 6 bases to trimming and J lost 1 base, with 18 bases between them. In DNA form, the CDR3 reads TGTGCCAGCAGATCACAGGGTTTGGGGCCGAACACTGAAGCTTTCTTT. Its protein is CASRSQGLGPNTEAFF.

This rearrangement joins TRBV6-2 or TRBV6-3 to TRBJ2-1; 8 bases are a match to TRBD2. With 4 bases clipped from V and 1 base from J, the junction kept 9 bases outside the gene matches. The germline V gene has CDR1 MNHEY and CDR2 SVGEGT. The CDR3 has 17 amino acids. The CDR3 nucleotides are TGTGCCAGCAGTTCGCCTCCGGGACTAGGGTCCTACAATGAGCAGTTCTTC. It is translated as CASSSPPGLGSYNEQFF.

This clone occurred a few times. This chain links TRBV13 with TRBJ2-5; a possible D gene is TRBD2 (7 bases). V shed 5 bases and J shed 4 bases, with 20 bases lying between them. CDR3 length: 16 amino acids. The germline V gene has CDR1 PRHDT and CDR2 FYEKMQ (reference sequence). In DNA, the CDR3 is TGTGCCAGCAGCCGATATAAAGGGGGGGCCATAGAGACCCAGTACTTC. Protein product: CASSRYKGGAIETQYF.

This sequence joins TRBV30 and TRBJ1-2; D is possibly TRBD1 (5 bases). The CDR3 runs 14 residues. V was shortened by 2 bases and J by 8 bases, with 18 bases between the two germline ends. Germline V gives CDR1 GTSNPN, CDR2 SVGIG (reference sequence). The CDR3 spells CAWSPRGVGKGYTF. The CDR3 DNA reads TGTGCCTGGAGTCCTCGGGGGGTAGGAAAAGGCTACACCTTC.

The J gene is TRBJ1-2, the V gene TRBV2; D call uncertain. V lost 6 bases and J 4 bases, leaving 18 bases between the germline ends. This CDR3 region has 15 residues. Germline CDR1 and CDR2: SNHLY and FYNNEI. The chain's CDR3 is CASSPAGGGSYGYTF. In DNA, the CDR3 is TGTGCCAGCAGCCCCGCGGGTGGTGGAAGCTATGGCTACACCTTC.

The rearrangement links TRBV30 to TRBJ2-1; tentative D call: TRBD2 (7 bases). The V end lost 0 bases, the J end lost 10 bases, and 19 bases lay between the germline ends. The CDR3 has 15 amino acids. Germline V gene lookup returns CDR1 GTSNPN and CDR2 SVGIG (reference sequence). The CDR3 sequence is CAWSVGGVLPREQFF. CDR3 DNA: TGTGCCTGGAGTGTAGGGGGGGTTCTCCCTCGGGAGCAGTTCTTC. Using reference TRBV30 and TRBJ2-1 for the parts outside the CDR3, the full variable domain is SQTIHQWPATLVQPVGSPLSLECTVEGTSNPNLYWYRQAAGRGLQLLFYSVGIGQISSEVPQNLSASRPQDRQFILSSKKLLLSDSGFYLCAWSVGGVLPREQFFGPGTRLTVL.

V and J are TRBV18 and TRBJ2-4; 13 bases match TRBD2. Germline V gene data show CDR1 as KGHSH and CDR2 as LQKENI. Trimming removed 1 base from V and 1 base from J; junction bases left unmatched: 4. The CDR3 has 18 residues. CDR3 sequence: CASSPLVTSGGAKNIQYF. The DNA for the CDR3 is TGTGCCAGCTCACCACTAGTGACTAGCGGGGGGGCCAAAAACATTCAGTACTTC.

Comment on this clone: Other DNA sequences in the same sample also yield this CDR3. V and J are TRBV5-1 and TRBJ2-2, with D possibly matching TRBD1 (6 bases). This CDR3 is 13 amino acids long. Germline CDR1 and CDR2: SGHRS and YFSETQ. The germline V and J ends were trimmed by 0 bases and 6 bases, with 6 bases remaining between them. CDR3 DNA: TGCGCCAGCAGCTTGGACAGGGCCGGGGAGCTGTTTTTT. Protein sequence: CASSLDRAGELFF.

This rearrangement joins TRBV9 to TRBJ1-2; TRBD1 agrees at 7 bases. The V gene end was trimmed by 2 bases and the J gene end by 4 bases; junction bases not matched to a gene: 5. The CDR3 runs 14 residues. Per germline, CDR1 SGDLS and CDR2 YYNGEE. In nucleotides, the CDR3 is TGTGCCAGCAGCGTCGAGGGGGCCGCCTATGGCTACACCTTC. Amino acids: CASSVEGAAYGYTF.

The rearrangement joins TRBV10-3 to TRBJ1-1, with unresolved D. CDR3 length: 13 amino acids. Deletions cut 2 bases from V and 1 base from J, with 5 bases between. CDR1 is ENHRY and CDR2 is SYGVKD in the germline V gene. The chain's CDR3 is CAISEPRNTEAFF. DNA of the CDR3: TGTGCCATCAGTGAGCCTAGGAACACTGAAGCTTTCTTT.

The chain uses TRBV6-5 and TRBJ2-7, with a weak D call TRBD1 (5 bases). Germline V gives CDR1 MNHEY, CDR2 SVGAGI. Trimming took 6 bases from V and 0 from J, leaving 12 bases between them. This CDR3 is built from 14 residues. The CDR3 spells CASRGLGGSYEQYF. CDR3 bases: TGTGCCAGCAGGGGGCTTGGCGGCTCCTACGAGCAGTACTTC.

The chain uses TRBV30 and TRBJ1-1; D perhaps matches TRBD1 (5 bases). Germline V gene data show CDR1 as GTSNPN and CDR2 as SVGIG (reference sequence). The CDR3 runs to 14 residues. Trimming stripped 2 bases from V and 2 bases from J, with 12 bases between. The CDR3 DNA sequence: TGTGCCTGGAGTATGCAATGGGGCAACACTGAAGCTTTCTTT. As protein: CAWSMQWGNTEAFF.